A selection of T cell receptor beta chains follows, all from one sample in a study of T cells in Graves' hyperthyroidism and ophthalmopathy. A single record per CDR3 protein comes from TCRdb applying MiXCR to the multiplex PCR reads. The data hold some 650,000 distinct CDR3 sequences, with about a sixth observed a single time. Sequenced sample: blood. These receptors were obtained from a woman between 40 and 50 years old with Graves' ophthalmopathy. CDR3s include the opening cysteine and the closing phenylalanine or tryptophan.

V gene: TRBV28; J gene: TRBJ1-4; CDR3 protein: CASRSGQLNEKLFF
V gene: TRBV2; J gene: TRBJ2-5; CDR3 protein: CASNRQNQETQYF
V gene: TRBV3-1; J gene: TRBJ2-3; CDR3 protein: CASSATASTDTQYF
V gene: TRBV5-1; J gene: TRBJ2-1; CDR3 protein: CASSLAPSRDEQFF
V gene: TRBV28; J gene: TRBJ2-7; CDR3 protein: CASSSDRPTSYEQYF
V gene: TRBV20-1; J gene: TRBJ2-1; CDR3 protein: CSATSGGYSYNGQFF
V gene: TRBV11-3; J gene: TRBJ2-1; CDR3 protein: CASSLGPGADKEQFF
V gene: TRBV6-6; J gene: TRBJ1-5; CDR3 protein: CASSYSAEYQPQHF
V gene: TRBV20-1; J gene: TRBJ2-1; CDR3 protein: CSARDPHSRGGSYNEQFF
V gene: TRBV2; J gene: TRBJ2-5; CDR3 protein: CASSEALWERTQYF
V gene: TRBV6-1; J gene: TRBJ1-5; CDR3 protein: CASRKAAAGVSNQPQHF
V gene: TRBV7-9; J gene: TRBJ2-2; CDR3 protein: CASSQFSGRANGELFF
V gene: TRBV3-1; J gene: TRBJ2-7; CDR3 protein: CASSHGVRASGAYEQYF
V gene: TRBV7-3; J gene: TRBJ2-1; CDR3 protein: CASSARRGQRNEQFF
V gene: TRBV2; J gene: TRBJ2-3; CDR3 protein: CAQKGSGSRTDTQYF
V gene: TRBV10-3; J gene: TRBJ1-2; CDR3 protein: CASQPDNGYGYTF
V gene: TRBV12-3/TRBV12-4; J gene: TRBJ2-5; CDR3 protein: CASSGVGQQETQYF
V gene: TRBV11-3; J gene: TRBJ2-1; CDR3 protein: CASSQTSGGAYEQFF
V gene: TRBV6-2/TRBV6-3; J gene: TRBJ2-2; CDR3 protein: CASTQSGAPSTGELFF
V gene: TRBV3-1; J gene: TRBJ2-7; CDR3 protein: CASSQPAGGVYEQYF
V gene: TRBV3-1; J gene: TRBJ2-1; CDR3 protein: CASSQSSGDYNEQFF
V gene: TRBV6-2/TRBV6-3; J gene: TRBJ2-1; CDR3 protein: CASSYSGGLGEQFF
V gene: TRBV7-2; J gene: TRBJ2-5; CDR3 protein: CASSLGFETQYF
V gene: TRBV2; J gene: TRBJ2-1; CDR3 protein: CASLMVLAGNEQFF
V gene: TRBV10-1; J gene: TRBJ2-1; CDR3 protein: CASSPGGTGSNEQFF
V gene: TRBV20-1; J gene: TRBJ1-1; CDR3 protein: CSASDRELNTEAFF
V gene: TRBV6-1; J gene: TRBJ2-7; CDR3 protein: CASSVRRAIMDEQYF
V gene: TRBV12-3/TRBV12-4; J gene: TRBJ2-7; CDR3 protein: CASSSTGARGGAYEQYF
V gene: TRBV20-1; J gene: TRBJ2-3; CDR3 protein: CSARGTSGSTDTQYF
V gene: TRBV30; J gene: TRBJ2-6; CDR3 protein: CAWENSGANVLTF
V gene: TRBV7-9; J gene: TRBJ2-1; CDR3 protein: CASSPRAGGGDNEQFF
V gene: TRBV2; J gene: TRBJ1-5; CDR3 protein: CASSELSGSNQPQHF
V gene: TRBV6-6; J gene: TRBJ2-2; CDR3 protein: CASSYSRLAGASSNTGELFF
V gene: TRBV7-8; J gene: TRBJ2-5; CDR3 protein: CASSPRTGLQETQYF
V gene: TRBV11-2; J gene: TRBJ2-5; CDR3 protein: CASSEDWQETQYF
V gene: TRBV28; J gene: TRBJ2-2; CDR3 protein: CASSRQHTGELFF
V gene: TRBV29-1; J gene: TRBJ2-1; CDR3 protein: CSVGGGDNEQFF
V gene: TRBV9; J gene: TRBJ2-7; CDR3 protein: CASSVGLWGEQYF
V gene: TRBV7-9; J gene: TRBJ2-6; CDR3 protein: CASSLSRQGAPGANVLTF
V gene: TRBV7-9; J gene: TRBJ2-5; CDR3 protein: CASSFRTGGKETQYF
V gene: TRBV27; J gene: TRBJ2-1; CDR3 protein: CASSLNVAFNEQFF
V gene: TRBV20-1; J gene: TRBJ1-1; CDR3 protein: CSAIPAEAFF
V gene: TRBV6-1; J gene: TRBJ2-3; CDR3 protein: CASSHRTGGTDTQYF
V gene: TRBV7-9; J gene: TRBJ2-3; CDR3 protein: CASSSGASFFTDTQYF